The 17 T cell receptor beta chains listed next were all sequenced from one sample in a study of CD8 T cell repertoires and HIV-1 epitope variants. The table came from immunoSEQ multiplex PCR; TCRdb's copy has only in-frame clones and leaves some out. The sample has 90,000 or so clones; roughly 80% are singletons. The specimen sequenced was uncultured baseline CD8+ T cells from peripheral blood mononuclear cells (PBMCs). These receptors were obtained from a male donor with HIV.

The chain recombines TRBV6-1 with TRBJ1-2; possible D gene TRBD1, 5 bases. The germline CDR1 and CDR2 sequences are MNHNS and SASEGT. V lost 5 bases, J lost 5 bases, and 15 bases lay in between. The CDR3 loop spans 14 amino acids. The CDR3 reads CASSPLGTGYGYTF. The DNA of the CDR3 is TGTGCCAGCAGTCCTCTCGGGACGGGTTATGGCTACACCTTC.

The DNA for the CDR3 is TGTGCCAGCAGCCGGACGACTAGCGGGAGACCCTACGAGCAGTACTTC. It yields the protein CASSRTTSGRPYEQYF. The rearrangement uses TRBV5-4 and TRBJ2-7, with TRBD2 identical over 12 bases. This CDR3 spans 16 amino acids. The V gene's germline CDR1 is SGHNT and CDR2 YYREEE (reference sequence). V lost 4 bases, J lost 2 bases, and 7 bases stayed unmatched. The entire variable domain, with the rest obtained from reference TRBV5-4 and TRBJ2-7, is as follows: ETGVTQSPTHLIKTRGQQVTLRCSSQSGHNTVSWYQQALGQGPQFIFQYYREEENGRGNFPPRFSGLQFPNYSSELNVNALELDDSALYLCASSRTTSGRPYEQYFGPGTRLTVT.

This chain joins TRBV7-9 and TRBJ2-6; weak D call: TRBD2 (5 bases). Trimming shortened V by 4 bases and J by 1 base, and 17 bases separated the two germline ends. Looked up from germline, CDR1 is SEHNR and CDR2 is FQNEAQ (reference sequence). This CDR3 comprises 18 residues. The CDR3 loop is CASSSKGAPVSGANVLTF. CDR3 sequence (DNA): TGTGCCAGCAGCTCAAAGGGAGCCCCGGTGTCTGGGGCCAACGTCCTGACTTTC.

The J gene is TRBJ2-1, the V gene TRBV5-6; 9 positions agree with TRBD2. The CDR3 contains 14 residues. The V gene end was trimmed by 0 bases and the J gene end by 9 bases; junction bases not matched to a gene: 4. The germline V gene has CDR1 SGHDT and CDR2 YYEEEE. As DNA, the CDR3 is TGTGCCAGCAGCTTGGGGACTAGCGCGCTTGAGCAGTTCTTC. This gives the protein CASSLGTSALEQFF.

The V and J genes are TRBV30 and TRBJ1-1, with D perhaps matching TRBD1 (5 bases). The CDR3 has 13 amino acids. V dropped 2 bases and J dropped 3 bases, with 10 bases sitting between them. Germline V lookup: CDR1 GTSNPN, CDR2 SVGIG (reference sequence). The CDR3 protein is CAWSPDRDTEAFF. CDR3 sequence (DNA): TGTGCCTGGAGTCCCGACAGAGACACTGAAGCTTTCTTT.

The chain employs TRBV28 and TRBJ1-5; 11 nucleotides align to TRBD1. This CDR3 contains 17 residues. With 0 bases clipped from V and 0 bases from J, the junction kept 1 base outside the gene matches. Germline V gene sequence: CDR1 MDHEN, CDR2 SYDVKM. In nucleotides, the CDR3 is TGTGCCAGCAGTTTATGGGACAGGGGGCTTAGCAATCAGCCCCAGCATTTT. It codes for CASSLWDRGLSNQPQHF. The variable domain in full, completed from reference TRBV28 and TRBJ1-5, reads DVKVTQSSRYLVKRTGEKVFLECVQDMDHENMFWYRQDPGLGLRLIYFSYDVKMKEKGDIPEGYSVSREKKERFSLILESASTNQTSMYLCASSLWDRGLSNQPQHFGDGTRLSIL.

V is TRBV29-1 and J is TRBJ1-4, with D possibly matching TRBD1 (5 bases). V shed 4 bases and J shed 8 bases, with 14 bases lying between them. CDR1 is SQVTM and CDR2 is ANQGSEA in the germline V gene. CDR3 length equals 13 residues. CDR3 sequence (DNA): TGCAGCGTTGCGGGGCTGGAGGAGGAAAAACTGTTTTTT. The encoded protein is CSVAGLEEEKLFF.

The genes are TRBV6-5 and TRBJ1-2, with 7 bases matching TRBD1. V dropped 2 bases and J dropped 6; count of bases not matched to a gene: 6. The CDR3 sequence is 14 residues long. Germline V gene data show CDR1 as MNHEY and CDR2 as SVGAGI. The CDR3 DNA is TGTGCCAGCAGTTACGGTTTGACAGGGAATGGCTACACCTTC. It yields the protein CASSYGLTGNGYTF.

V gene TRBV13 combines with J gene TRBJ2-7; weak D call: TRBD2 (5 bases). The length of the CDR3 is 13 residues. Trimming left V 3 bases short and J 1 base short, with 7 bases between. The V gene's germline CDR1 is PRHDT and CDR2 FYEKMQ (reference sequence). CDR3 residues: CASSFLASYEQYF. The DNA of the CDR3 is TGTGCCAGCAGCTTTCTAGCTTCCTACGAGCAGTACTTC.

This clone showed up just once. The V gene is TRBV19, the J gene TRBJ1-6; no definite D call. CDR3 size: 12 residues. The V gene lost 3 bases and the J gene lost 9 bases, with 6 bases spanning the gap. The germline V gene encodes CDR1 LNHDA and CDR2 SQIVND (reference sequence). The CDR3 region is CASSMGPSPLHF. For the CDR3, the DNA is TGTGCCAGTAGTATGGGCCCTTCACCCCTCCACTTT.

This clone appeared many times. The gene calls are TRBV5-1 and TRBJ2-5, with 7 bases aligning to TRBD1. With V trimmed by 4 bases and J by 2 bases, 8 bases remained unmatched. The CDR3 is made up of 15 amino acids. The V gene's germline CDR1 is SGHRS and CDR2 YFSETQ. CDR3 region: CASSTSGTVQETQYF. DNA of the CDR3: TGCGCCAGCAGCACCTCCGGGACAGTACAAGAGACCCAGTACTTC.

This rearrangement joins TRBV10-3 to TRBJ1-1; D remains unclear. There are 11 residues in the CDR3. Germline lookup yields CDR1 ENHRY and CDR2 SYGVKD. With 2 bases removed from V and 6 bases from J, the gap between germline ends came to 4 bases. CDR3 amino acids: CAISEGAEAFF. The DNA for the CDR3 is TGTGCCATCAGTGAGGGGGCTGAAGCTTTCTTT.

CDR3 DNA sequence: TGTGCCATCGGAGACACCAACTCCTACAATGAGCAGTTCTTC. It codes for CAIGDTNSYNEQFF. V gene TRBV10-3 combines with J gene TRBJ2-1; D is undetermined. CDR3 length: 14 residues. CDR1 is ENHRY, CDR2 SYGVKD, per germline. With 8 bases removed from V and 0 bases from J, the gap between germline ends came to 11 bases.

V and J are TRBV28 and TRBJ2-1; 9 bases fit TRBD2. Trimming took 3 bases from V and 9 from J; bases not matched to a gene: 6. There are 14 residues in the CDR3. Germline V CDR1 and CDR2: MDHEN, SYDVKM. In DNA, the CDR3 is TGTGCCAGCAGTTTTAGCGGGAGAGGCGGTGAGCAGTTCTTC. Translated, it gives CASSFSGRGGEQFF.

This clone was counted only a few times. J is TRBJ2-3 and V is TRBV6-1; 7 nucleotides align to TRBD1. The CDR3 consists of 12 residues. V lost 6 bases and J lost 6; bases outside the gene matches: 3. Germline loops: CDR1 MNHNS, CDR2 SASEGT. In DNA, the CDR3 is TGTGCCAGCAGGGCGGACAGGGATACGCAGTATTTT. It is translated as CASRADRDTQYF.

The V call is TRBV9, the J call TRBJ2-3, with 9 bases lining up with TRBD2. The CDR3 consists of 16 residues. Germline trimming cut 0 bases from V and 1 base from J; bases unmatched to any gene: 3. Germline V gene data show CDR1 as SGDLS and CDR2 as YYNGEE. Written as DNA, the CDR3 is TGTGCCAGCAGCGTAGAAATAGCGGGGGGCACAGATACGCAGTATTTT. It codes for CASSVEIAGGTDTQYF.

The genes are TRBV15 and TRBJ2-5, with D tentatively TRBD2 (6 bases). Deletions cut 1 base from V and 4 bases from J, with 16 bases between. The CDR3 is 16 amino acids. The germline V gene has CDR1 LNHNV and CDR2 YYDKDF (reference sequence). Written as DNA, the CDR3 is TGTGCCACCAGCAGAGGTAGAGGGGCCGGGGGAGAGACCCAGTACTTC. This encodes CATSRGRGAGGETQYF.